This TCR beta chain was profiled in a study of T-cell memory formation after mild COVID-19. Study at large: Largely donor-specific TCR clusters were found. The study, taken as a whole, reports: Cross-reactive memory apparently joined, as some responding clones appeared in pre-infection memory. Later expanders leaned toward CD4+, whereas clones contracting from day 15 to 85 were balanced CD4/CD8.

To note about this clonotype: The antigen is undetermined.

Constant-segment-primed 5'RACE gave TCR alpha and TCR beta cDNA libraries with sample barcodes and UMIs. TCRdb processed the 5' RACE reads anew with MiXCR; each CDR3 protein has one entry. Among around 160,000 distinct CDR3 sequences listed, more than 9% were seen once. The CDR3 length is 15 residues. The V gene lost 6 bases and the J gene lost 0 bases, with 11 bases spanning the gap. Germline V lookup: CDR1 MDHEN, CDR2 SYDVKM. The sequenced sample consisted of PBMCs or a T cell subset sorted from them (not recorded which). The sequence came from a man aged 18 to 29 who had mild COVID-19 (a few samples of this study predate the infection). Cell type and time point are not known. The chain joins TRBV28 to TRBJ1-4; the D is unclear. For the CDR3, the DNA is TGTGCCAGCAGCCCTCTGGGTGCAACTAATGAAAAACTGTTTTTT. As protein: CASSPLGATNEKLFF.